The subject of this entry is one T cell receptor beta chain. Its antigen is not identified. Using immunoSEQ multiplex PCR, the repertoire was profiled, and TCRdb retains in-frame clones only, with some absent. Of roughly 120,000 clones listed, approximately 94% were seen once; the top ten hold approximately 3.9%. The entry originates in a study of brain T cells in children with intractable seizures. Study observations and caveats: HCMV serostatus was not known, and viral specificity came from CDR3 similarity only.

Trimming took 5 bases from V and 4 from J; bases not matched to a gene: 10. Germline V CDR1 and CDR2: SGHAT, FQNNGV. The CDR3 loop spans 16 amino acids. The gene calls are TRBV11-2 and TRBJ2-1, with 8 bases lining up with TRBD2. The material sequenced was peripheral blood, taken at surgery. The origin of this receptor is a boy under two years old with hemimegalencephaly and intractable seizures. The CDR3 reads CASSSRLALKYNEQFF. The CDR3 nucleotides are TGTGCCAGCAGCAGTAGACTAGCGTTGAAGTACAATGAGCAGTTCTTC.